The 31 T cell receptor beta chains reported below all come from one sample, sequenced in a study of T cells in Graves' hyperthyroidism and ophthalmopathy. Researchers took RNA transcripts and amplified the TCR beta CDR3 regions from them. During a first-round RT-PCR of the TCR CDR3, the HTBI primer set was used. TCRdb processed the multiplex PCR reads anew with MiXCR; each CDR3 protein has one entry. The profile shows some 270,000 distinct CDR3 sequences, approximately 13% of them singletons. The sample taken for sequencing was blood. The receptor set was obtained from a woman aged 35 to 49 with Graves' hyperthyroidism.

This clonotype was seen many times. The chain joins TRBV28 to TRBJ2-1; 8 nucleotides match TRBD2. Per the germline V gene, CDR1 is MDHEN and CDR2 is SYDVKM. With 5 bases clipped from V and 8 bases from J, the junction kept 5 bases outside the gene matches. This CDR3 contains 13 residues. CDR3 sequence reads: CASSRGGRDEQFF. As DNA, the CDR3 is TGTGCCAGCAGTCGGGGGGGTAGGGATGAGCAGTTCTTC. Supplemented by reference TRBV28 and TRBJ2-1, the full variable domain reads DVKVTQSSRYLVKRTGEKVFLECVQDMDHENMFWYRQDPGLGLRLIYFSYDVKMKEKGDIPEGYSVSREKKERFSLILESASTNQTSMYLCASSRGGRDEQFFGPGTRLTVL.

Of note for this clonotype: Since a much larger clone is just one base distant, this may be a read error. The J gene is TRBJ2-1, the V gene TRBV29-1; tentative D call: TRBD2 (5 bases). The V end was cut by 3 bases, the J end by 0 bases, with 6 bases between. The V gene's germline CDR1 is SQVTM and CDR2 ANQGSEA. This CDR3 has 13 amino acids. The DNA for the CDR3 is TGCAGCGTTGAGGGAGCCTCCTACAATGAGCAGTTCTTC. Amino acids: CSVEGASYNEQFF.

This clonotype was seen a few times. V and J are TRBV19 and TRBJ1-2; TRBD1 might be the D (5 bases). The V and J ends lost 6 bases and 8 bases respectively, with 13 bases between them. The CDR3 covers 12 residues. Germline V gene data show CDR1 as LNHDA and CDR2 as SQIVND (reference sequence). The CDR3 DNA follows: TGTGCCAGTAGCCATCGGGGGGAAGGCTACACCTTC. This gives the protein CASSHRGEGYTF. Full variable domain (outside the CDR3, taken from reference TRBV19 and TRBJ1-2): DGGITQSPKYLFRKEGQNVTLSCEQNLNHDAMYWYRQDPGQGLRLIYYSQIVNDFQKGDIAEGYSVSREKKESFPLTVTSAQKNPTAFYLCASSHRGEGYTFGSGTRLTVV.

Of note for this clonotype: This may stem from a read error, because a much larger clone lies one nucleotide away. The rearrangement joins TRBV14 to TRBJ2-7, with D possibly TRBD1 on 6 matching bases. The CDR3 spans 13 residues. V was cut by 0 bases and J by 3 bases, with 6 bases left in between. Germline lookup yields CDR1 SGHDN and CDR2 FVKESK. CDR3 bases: TGTGCCAGCAGCCAAGAACAGGGCTACGAGCAGTACTTC. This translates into CASSQEQGYEQYF.

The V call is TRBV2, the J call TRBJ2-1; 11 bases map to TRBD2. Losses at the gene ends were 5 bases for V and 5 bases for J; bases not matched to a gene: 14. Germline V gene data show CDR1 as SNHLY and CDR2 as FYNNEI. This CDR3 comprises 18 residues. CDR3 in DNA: TGTGCCAGCAGTTTGAACGGGGGCCAACTAGCGGGAGACAATGAGCAGTTCTTC. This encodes CASSLNGGQLAGDNEQFF.

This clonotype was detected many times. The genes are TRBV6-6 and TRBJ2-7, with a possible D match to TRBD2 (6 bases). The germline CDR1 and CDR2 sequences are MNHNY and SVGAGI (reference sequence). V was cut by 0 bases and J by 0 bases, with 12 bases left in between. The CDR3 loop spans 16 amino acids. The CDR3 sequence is CASSYSGGPSSYEQYF. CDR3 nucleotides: TGTGCCAGCAGTTACTCGGGAGGTCCCAGCTCCTACGAGCAGTACTTC.

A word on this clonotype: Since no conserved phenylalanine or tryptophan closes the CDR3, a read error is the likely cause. The CDR3 reads CASSLSGRSTDTQYY. The CDR3, as DNA: TGTGCCAGCAGTTTAAGCGGCAGAAGCACAGATACGCAGTATTAT. The rearrangement uses TRBV28 and TRBJ2-3, with TRBD2 as a possible D gene (5 bases). V lost 2 bases to trimming and J lost 0 bases, with 9 bases between them. This CDR3 spans 15 amino acids. Germline V gene sequence: CDR1 MDHEN, CDR2 SYDVKM.

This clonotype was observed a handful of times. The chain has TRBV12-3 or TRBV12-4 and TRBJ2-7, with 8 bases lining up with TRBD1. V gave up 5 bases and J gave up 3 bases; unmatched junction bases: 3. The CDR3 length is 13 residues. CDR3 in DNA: TGTGCCAGCAGTGGACAGGGTGGCTACGAGCAGTACTTC. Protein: CASSGQGGYEQYF.

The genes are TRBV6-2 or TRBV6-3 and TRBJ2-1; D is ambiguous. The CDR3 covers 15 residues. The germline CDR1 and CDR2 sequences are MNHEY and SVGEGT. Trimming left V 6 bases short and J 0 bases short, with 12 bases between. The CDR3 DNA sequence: TGTGCCAGCAGCGAAACTGTTACCTCCTACAATGAGCAGTTCTTC. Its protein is CASSETVTSYNEQFF.

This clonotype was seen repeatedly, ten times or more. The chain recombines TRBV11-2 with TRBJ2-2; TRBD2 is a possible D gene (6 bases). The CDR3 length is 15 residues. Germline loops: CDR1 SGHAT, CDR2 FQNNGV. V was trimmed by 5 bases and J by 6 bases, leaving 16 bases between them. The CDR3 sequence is CASSQVGRRAGELFF. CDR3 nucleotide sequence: TGTGCCAGCAGCCAAGTGGGGAGGCGGGCCGGGGAGCTGTTTTTT.

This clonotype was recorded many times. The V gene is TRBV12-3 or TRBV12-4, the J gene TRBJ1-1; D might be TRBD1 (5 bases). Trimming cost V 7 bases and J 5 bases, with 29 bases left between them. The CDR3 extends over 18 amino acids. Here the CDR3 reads CASNSKDVSRGEGTEAFF. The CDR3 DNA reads TGTGCCAGCAACTCTAAAGACGTGTCTCGGGGGGAAGGGACTGAAGCTTTCTTT.

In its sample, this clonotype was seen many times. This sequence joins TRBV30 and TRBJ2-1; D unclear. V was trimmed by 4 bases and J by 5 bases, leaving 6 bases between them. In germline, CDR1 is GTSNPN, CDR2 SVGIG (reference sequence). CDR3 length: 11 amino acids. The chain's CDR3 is CAWNRNNEQFF. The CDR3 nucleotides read TGTGCCTGGAATCGGAACAATGAGCAGTTCTTC.

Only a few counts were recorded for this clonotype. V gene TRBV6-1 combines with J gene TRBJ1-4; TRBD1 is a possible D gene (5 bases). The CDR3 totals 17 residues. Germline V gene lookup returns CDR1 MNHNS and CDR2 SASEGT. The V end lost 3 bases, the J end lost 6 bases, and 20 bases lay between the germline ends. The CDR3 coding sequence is TGTGCCAGCAGTGACCTGGGGACTCAGGGTGGGCATGAAAAACTGTTTTTT. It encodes CASSDLGTQGGHEKLFF.

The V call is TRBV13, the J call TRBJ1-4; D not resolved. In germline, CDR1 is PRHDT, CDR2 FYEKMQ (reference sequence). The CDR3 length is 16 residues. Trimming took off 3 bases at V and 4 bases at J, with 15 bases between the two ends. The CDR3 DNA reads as TGTGCCAGCAGCTTTGCCCCGGAAAGCCTTAATGAAAAACTGTTTTTT. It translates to CASSFAPESLNEKLFF.

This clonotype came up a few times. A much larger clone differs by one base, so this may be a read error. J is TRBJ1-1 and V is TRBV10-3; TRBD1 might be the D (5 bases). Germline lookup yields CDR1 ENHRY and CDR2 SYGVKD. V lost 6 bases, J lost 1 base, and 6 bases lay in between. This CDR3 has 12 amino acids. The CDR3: CAIRDRNTEAFF. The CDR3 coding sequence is TGTGCCATCAGAGACAGGAACACTGAAGCTTTCTTT.

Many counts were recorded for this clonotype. CDR3 in amino acids: CASSFGSGGDTQYF. For the CDR3, the DNA is TGCGCCAGCAGCTTCGGAAGCGGGGGAGATACGCAGTATTTT. The chain combines TRBV5-1 with TRBJ2-3, with TRBD2 identical over 8 bases. CDR1 and CDR2 (germline): SGHRS, YFSETQ. CDR3 length: 14 amino acids. V was clipped by 2 bases and J by 5 bases; unmatched bases: 4.

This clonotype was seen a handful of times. As DNA, the CDR3 is TGTGCCAGCAGCTTGGCCCGGGACGGCACAGATACGCAGTATTTT. This sequence encodes CASSLARDGTDTQYF. The rearrangement links TRBV5-4 to TRBJ2-3; D is possibly TRBD1 or TRBD2 (5 bases each). Looked up from germline, CDR1 is SGHNT and CDR2 is YYREEE (reference sequence). The CDR3 is 15 amino acids. V lost 0 bases to trimming and J lost 1 base, with 9 bases between them.

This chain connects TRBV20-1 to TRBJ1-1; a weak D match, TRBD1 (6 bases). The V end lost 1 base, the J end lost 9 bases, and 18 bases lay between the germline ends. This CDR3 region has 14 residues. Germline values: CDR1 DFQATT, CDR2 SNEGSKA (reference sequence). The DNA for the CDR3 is TGCAGTGCTAGAGGGGGCAGGGGCCAGGTCCAAGCTTTCTTT. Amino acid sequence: CSARGGRGQVQAFF.

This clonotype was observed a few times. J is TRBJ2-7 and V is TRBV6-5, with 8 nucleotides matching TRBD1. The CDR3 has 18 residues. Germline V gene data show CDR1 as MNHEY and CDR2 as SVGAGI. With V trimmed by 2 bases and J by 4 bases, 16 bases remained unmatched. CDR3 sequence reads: CASSYLEGQVLICYEQYF. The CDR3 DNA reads TGTGCCAGCAGTTACCTGGAGGGACAGGTCTTAATTTGTTACGAGCAGTACTTC.

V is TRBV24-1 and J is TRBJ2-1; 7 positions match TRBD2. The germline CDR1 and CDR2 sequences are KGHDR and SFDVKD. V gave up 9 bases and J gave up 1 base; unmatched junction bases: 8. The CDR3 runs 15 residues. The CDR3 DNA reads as TGTGCCACCTCCCCGGCGGGAGCATCCTACAATGAGCAGTTCTTC. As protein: CATSPAGASYNEQFF.

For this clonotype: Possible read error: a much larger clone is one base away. Here the CDR3 reads CASRGLLFYGNTIYF. The CDR3 DNA reads as TGTGCCAGCCGCGGACTGCTCTTCTATGGAAACACCATATATTTT. The chain employs TRBV19 and TRBJ1-3; unclear D gene. Trimming took 9 bases from V and 3 from J, leaving 18 bases between them. This CDR3 is built from 15 residues. CDR1 is LNHDA and CDR2 is SQIVND in the germline V gene (reference sequence). Based on the CDR3 plus reference TRBV19 and TRBJ1-3, the full variable domain is DGGITQSPKYLFRKEGQNVTLSCEQNLNHDAMYWYRQDPGQGLRLIYYSQIVNDFQKGDIAEGYSVSREKKESFPLTVTSAQKNPTAFYLCASRGLLFYGNTIYFGEGSWLTVV.

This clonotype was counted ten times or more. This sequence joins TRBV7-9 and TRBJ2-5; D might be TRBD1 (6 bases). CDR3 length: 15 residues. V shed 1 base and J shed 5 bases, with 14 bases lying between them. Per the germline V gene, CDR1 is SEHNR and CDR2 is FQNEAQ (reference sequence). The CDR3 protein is CASSLVGQPTETQYF. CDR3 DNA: TGTGCCAGCAGCTTAGTGGGACAACCCACTGAGACCCAGTACTTC.

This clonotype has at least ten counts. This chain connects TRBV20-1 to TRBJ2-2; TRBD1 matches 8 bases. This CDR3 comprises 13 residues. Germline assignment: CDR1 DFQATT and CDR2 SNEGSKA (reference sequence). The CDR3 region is CRAGGAGTGELFF. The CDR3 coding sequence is TGCAGAGCAGGGGGCGCAGGGACCGGGGAGCTGTTTTTT.

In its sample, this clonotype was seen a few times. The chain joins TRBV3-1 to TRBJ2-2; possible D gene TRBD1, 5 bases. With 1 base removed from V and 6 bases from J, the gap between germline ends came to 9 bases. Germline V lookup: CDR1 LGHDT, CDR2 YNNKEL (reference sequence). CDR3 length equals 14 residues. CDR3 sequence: CASSQGGIAGELFF. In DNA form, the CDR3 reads TGTGCCAGCAGCCAAGGGGGCATAGCCGGGGAGCTGTTTTTT.

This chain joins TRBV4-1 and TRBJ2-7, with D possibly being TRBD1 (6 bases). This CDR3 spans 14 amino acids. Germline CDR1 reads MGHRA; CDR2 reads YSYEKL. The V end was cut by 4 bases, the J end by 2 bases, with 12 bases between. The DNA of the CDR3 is TGCGCCAGCAGCCTGGGACATACCGCCTACGAGCAGTACTTC. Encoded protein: CASSLGHTAYEQYF.

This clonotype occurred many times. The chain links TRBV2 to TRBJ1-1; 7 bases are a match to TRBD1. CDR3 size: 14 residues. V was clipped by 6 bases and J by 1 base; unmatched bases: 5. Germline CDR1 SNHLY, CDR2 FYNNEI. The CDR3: CASSYRDRNTEAFF. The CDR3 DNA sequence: TGTGCCAGCAGCTACCGGGACAGGAACACTGAAGCTTTCTTT.

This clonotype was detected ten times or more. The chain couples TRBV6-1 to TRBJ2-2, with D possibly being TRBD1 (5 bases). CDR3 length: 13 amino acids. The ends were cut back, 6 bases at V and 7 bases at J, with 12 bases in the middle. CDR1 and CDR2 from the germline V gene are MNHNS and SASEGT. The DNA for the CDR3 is TGTGCCAGCAGCCCAGGGATCGTCGGGGAGCTGTTTTTT. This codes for CASSPGIVGELFF.

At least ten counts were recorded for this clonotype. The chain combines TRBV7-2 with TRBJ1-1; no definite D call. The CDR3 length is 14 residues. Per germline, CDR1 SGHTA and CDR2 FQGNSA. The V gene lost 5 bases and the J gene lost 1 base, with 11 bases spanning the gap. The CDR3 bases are TGTGCCAGCAGCCCCCGCCAGACGAACACTGAAGCTTTCTTT. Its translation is CASSPRQTNTEAFF.

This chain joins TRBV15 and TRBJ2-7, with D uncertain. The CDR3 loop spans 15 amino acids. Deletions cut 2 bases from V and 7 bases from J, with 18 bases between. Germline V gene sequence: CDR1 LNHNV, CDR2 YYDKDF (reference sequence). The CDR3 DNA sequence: TGTGCCACCAGCAGATCTAATTTTTTGATGGGGGAGCAGTACTTC. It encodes CATSRSNFLMGEQYF.

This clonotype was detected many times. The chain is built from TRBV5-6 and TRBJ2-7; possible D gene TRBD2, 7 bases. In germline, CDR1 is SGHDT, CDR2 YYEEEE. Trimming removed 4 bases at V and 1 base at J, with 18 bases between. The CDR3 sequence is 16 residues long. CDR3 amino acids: CASSRRRGRASYEQYF. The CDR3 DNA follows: TGTGCCAGCAGCCGAAGGCGGGGGCGAGCGTCCTACGAGCAGTACTTC.

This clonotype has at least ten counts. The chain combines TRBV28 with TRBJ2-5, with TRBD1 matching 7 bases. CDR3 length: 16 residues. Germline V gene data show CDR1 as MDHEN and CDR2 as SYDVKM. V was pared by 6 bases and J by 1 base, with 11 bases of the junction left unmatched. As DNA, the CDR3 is TGTGCCAGCAGCCGAGACAGGGATGAGGGCCAAGAGACCCAGTACTTC. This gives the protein CASSRDRDEGQETQYF.